What follows are 26 T cell receptor beta chains derived from one specimen sequenced in a study of shared clonotypes between healthy human individuals. Sequencing was performed with immunoSEQ multiplex PCR; in TCRdb, only in-frame clones are kept and a portion is missing. The sample has around 1.4 million clones; approximately 98.5% are singletons. The sample taken for sequencing was naive CD4+ T cells sorted from blood. Subset indicated: CD45RA+ positively selected. All receptors come from a man aged 25 to 40 in good health.

The V and J genes are TRBV18 and TRBJ1-4; D gene uncertain. V lost 3 bases, J lost 8 bases, and 19 bases lay in between. Germline CDR1 is KGHSH and CDR2 is LQKENI. The CDR3 spans 16 residues. CDR3 nucleotides: TGTGCCAGCTCACCTCGGCTGCGGGGAAACTACGAAAAACTGTTTTTT. Translated: CASSPRLRGNYEKLFF.

The chain combines TRBV28 with TRBJ1-3; 8 bases match TRBD1. With 6 bases clipped from V and 0 bases from J, the junction kept 4 bases outside the gene matches. The CDR3 totals 15 residues. Germline values: CDR1 MDHEN, CDR2 SYDVKM. CDR3 bases: TGTGCCAGCAGGGGAACAGGGGGCTCTGGAAACACCATATATTTT. This translates into CASRGTGGSGNTIYF.

V is TRBV7-9 and J is TRBJ2-3, with D tentatively TRBD2 (5 bases). Germline values: CDR1 SEHNR, CDR2 FQNEAQ (reference sequence). Trimming took 5 bases from V and 5 from J, leaving 14 bases between them. This CDR3 region has 14 residues. CDR3 sequence (DNA): TGTGCCAGCAGCCTTCGACCGGGAAAAGATACGCAGTATTTT. Translating it yields CASSLRPGKDTQYF.

The chain joins TRBV2 to TRBJ2-1; D possibly corresponds to TRBD1 (6 bases). Germline values: CDR1 SNHLY, CDR2 FYNNEI. Trimming shortened V by 8 bases and J by 4 bases, and 12 bases separated the two germline ends. The CDR3 totals 13 residues. The CDR3 coding sequence is TGTGCCAGCGGCAGGGGCCTGTACAATGAGCAGTTCTTC. It translates to CASGRGLYNEQFF.

The rearrangement uses TRBV5-6 and TRBJ2-3; D ambiguous. The ends were cut back, 0 bases at V and 10 bases at J, with 6 bases in the middle. Germline V lookup: CDR1 SGHDT, CDR2 YYEEEE. The CDR3 sequence is 11 residues long. CDR3 nucleotides: TGTGCCAGCAGCTTGGGAATCGCGCAGTATTTT. Translation gives CASSLGIAQYF.

V and J are TRBV10-3 and TRBJ2-1; 8 nucleotides agree with TRBD1. The V gene end was trimmed by 2 bases and the J gene end by 7 bases; junction bases not matched to a gene: 10. The CDR3 is made up of 16 amino acids. Germline CDR1 and CDR2: ENHRY and SYGVKD. Here the CDR3 DNA reads TGTGCCATCAGTGAGCCGGACAGGGTTGTCGGTAATGAGCAGTTCTTC. Protein product: CAISEPDRVVGNEQFF.

The V call is TRBV5-1, the J call TRBJ2-7; 8 bases map to TRBD1. The CDR3 loop spans 16 amino acids. CDR1 and CDR2 (germline): SGHRS, YFSETQ. Losses at the gene ends were 0 bases for V and 1 base for J; bases not matched to a gene: 6. The CDR3 DNA sequence: TGCGCCAGCAGCTTGGACTCAGGGGGCTATTCCTACGAGCAGTACTTC. Protein product: CASSLDSGGYSYEQYF.

The V gene is TRBV15, the J gene TRBJ2-7; D remains unclear. V gave up 0 bases and J gave up 7 bases, with 4 bases separating them. The CDR3 length is 11 residues. Germline V gives CDR1 LNHNV, CDR2 YYDKDF (reference sequence). The DNA for the CDR3 is TGTGCCACCAGCAGAGACGGGGAGCAGTACTTC. This sequence encodes CATSRDGEQYF.

In DNA form, the CDR3 reads TGTGCCAGCAGTTTATCCTTGGCTAGCGGGAGCGGAAACATTCAGTACTTC. This codes for CASSLSLASGSGNIQYF. J is TRBJ2-4 and V is TRBV27; 10 bases agree with TRBD2. The junction had 8 bases not matched to a gene; V was cut back by 0 bases and J by 6 bases. Germline loops: CDR1 MNHEY, CDR2 SMNVEV (reference sequence). There are 17 residues in the CDR3.

In this sample, this clone turned up once. The chain carries TRBV11-2 and TRBJ1-1; possibly TRBD1 for D (5 bases). Germline-derived CDR1 and CDR2 are SGHAT and FQNNGV. The CDR3 has 14 amino acids. The V gene lost 2 bases and the J gene lost 4 bases, with 11 bases spanning the gap. CDR3 nucleotides: TGTGCCAGCAGCTTACTCAGGGACCCCACTGAAGCTTTCTTT. Encoded protein: CASSLLRDPTEAFF.

V is TRBV10-2 and J is TRBJ2-7; 7 bases are shared with TRBD2. Germline trimming cut 8 bases from V and 1 base from J; bases unmatched to any gene: 11. The CDR3 has 15 residues. The germline V gene has CDR1 WSHSY and CDR2 SAAADI. In DNA form, the CDR3 reads TGCGCCAGCTCACCAAGCGGGACGGCTTCCTACGAGCAGTACTTC. It is translated as CASSPSGTASYEQYF.

V and J are TRBV7-2 and TRBJ2-5; tentative D call: TRBD1 (5 bases). V was cut by 1 base and J by 5 bases, with 11 bases left in between. The CDR3 contains 14 residues. Germline V gene lookup returns CDR1 SGHTA and CDR2 FQGNSA. The CDR3 loop reads CASSLGVTAETQYF. For the CDR3, the DNA is TGTGCCAGCAGCTTAGGAGTGACAGCGGAGACCCAGTACTTC.

The chain has TRBV11-1 and TRBJ2-7; unclear D gene. The CDR3 runs 16 residues. V was shortened by 1 base and J by 7 bases, with 20 bases between the two germline ends. Germline V gene data show CDR1 as SGHAT and CDR2 as FQDESV (reference sequence). The CDR3 DNA sequence: TGTGCCAGCAGCTTAGGAGGCAGGCGGAACCGTGGAGAGCAGTACTTC. Translation: CASSLGGRRNRGEQYF.

The V call is TRBV7-3, the J call TRBJ2-2, with D perhaps matching TRBD1 (5 bases). Germline values: CDR1 SGHTA, CDR2 FQGTGA. The CDR3 has 13 residues. The V gene lost 5 bases and the J gene lost 5 bases, with 9 bases spanning the gap. In DNA, the CDR3 is TGTGCCAGCAGCGCACCAGGGACCGGGGAGCTGTTTTTT. Translation gives CASSAPGTGELFF.

Concerning this clone: The same CDR3 is also encoded by other DNA sequences in this sample. The CDR3 loop is CASSVDGPSTDTQYF. The CDR3 bases are TGTGCCAGCAGCGTCGACGGCCCTAGCACAGATACGCAGTATTTT. The chain employs TRBV9 and TRBJ2-3; D remains unclear. The V gene lost 2 bases and the J gene lost 0 bases, with 10 bases spanning the gap. CDR3 length: 15 residues. Germline loops: CDR1 SGDLS, CDR2 YYNGEE.

The J gene is TRBJ2-2, the V gene TRBV13, with 10 bases fitting TRBD1. This CDR3 is built from 15 residues. CDR1 and CDR2 (germline): PRHDT, FYEKMQ (reference sequence). J lost 3 bases, V lost 3 bases, and 1 base had no gene match. In nucleotides, the CDR3 is TGTGCCAGCAGCTTGGGACAGGGGTACACCGGGGAGCTGTTTTTT. It yields the protein CASSLGQGYTGELFF.

The gene calls are TRBV5-6 and TRBJ2-3, with 8 nucleotides matching TRBD1. V was clipped by 1 base and J by 4 bases; unmatched bases: 5. The CDR3 has 15 amino acids. Looked up from germline, CDR1 is SGHDT and CDR2 is YYEEEE. The CDR3 loop reads CASSLTGTGADTQYF. Here the CDR3 DNA reads TGTGCCAGCAGCTTGACGGGGACAGGCGCAGATACGCAGTATTTT.

This rearrangement joins TRBV5-1 to TRBJ1-1; TRBD1 is a possible D gene (5 bases). Germline assignment: CDR1 SGHRS and CDR2 YFSETQ. The CDR3 runs 17 residues. The V gene lost 0 bases and the J gene lost 0 bases, with 15 bases spanning the gap. CDR3 coding DNA: TGCGCCAGCAGCTTGGGCAGGGCCGCATTCTTGAACACTGAAGCTTTCTTT. Its protein is CASSLGRAAFLNTEAFF.

This clone has just one count. The chain joins TRBV28 to TRBJ2-1; D possibly uses TRBD1 or TRBD2 (5 bases each). V dropped 3 bases and J dropped 7 bases, with 16 bases sitting between them. This CDR3 comprises 15 residues. In germline, CDR1 is MDHEN, CDR2 SYDVKM. The DNA of the CDR3 is TGTGCCAGCAGTTTGGGGCGGGTAGTTGGAAATGAGCAGTTCTTC. Encoded protein: CASSLGRVVGNEQFF.

In DNA, the CDR3 is TGTGCCAGCAGCTTACGGCTACAAGTTGGCTACGAGCAGTACTTC. Translated: CASSLRLQVGYEQYF. V gene TRBV11-1 combines with J gene TRBJ2-7; D gene unclear. Per germline, CDR1 SGHAT and CDR2 FQDESV (reference sequence). Trimming took off 2 bases at V and 3 bases at J, with 14 bases between the two ends. The CDR3 spans 15 residues. The full variable domain, rest sourced from reference TRBV11-1 and TRBJ2-7, is EAEVAQSPRYKITEKSQAVAFWCDPISGHATLYWYRQILGQGPELLVQFQDESVVDDSQLPKDRFSAERLKGVDSTLKIQPAELGDSAMYLCASSLRLQVGYEQYFGPGTRLTVT.

The rearrangement joins TRBV10-2 to TRBJ2-2; the D gene is possibly TRBD2 (6 bases). V shed 5 bases and J shed 7 bases, with 14 bases lying between them. CDR1 is WSHSY, CDR2 SAAADI, per germline. CDR3 size: 14 residues. The CDR3 bases are TGCGCCAGCAGTACCGGAGGGGATGGCGGGGAGCTGTTTTTT. This encodes CASSTGGDGGELFF.

The chain uses TRBV7-6 and TRBJ1-4; a weak D match, TRBD1 (5 bases). This CDR3 contains 14 residues. CDR1 and CDR2 from the germline V gene are SGHVS and FNYEAQ. Trimming cost V 0 bases and J 7 bases, with 9 bases left between them. The CDR3 protein is CASSLALRAEKLFF. In DNA form, the CDR3 reads TGTGCCAGCAGCTTAGCGCTCAGGGCTGAAAAACTGTTTTTT.

As DNA, the CDR3 is TGCGCCAGCAGCTTGGCTCGAGGGAGGTACCAAGAGACCCAGTACTTC. Its translation: CASSLARGRYQETQYF. The V gene is TRBV5-1, the J gene TRBJ2-5, with D possibly TRBD2 on 6 matching bases. Germline assignment: CDR1 SGHRS and CDR2 YFSETQ. V was shortened by 0 bases and J by 0 bases, with 12 bases between the two germline ends. The CDR3 has 16 amino acids.

This clone was found once. The CDR3 region is CASSFLEGFEQYF. CDR3 in DNA: TGTGCCAGCAGTTTCCTTGAGGGCTTCGAGCAGTACTTC. The rearrangement uses TRBV2 and TRBJ2-7, with D maybe TRBD2 (5 bases). The germline CDR1 and CDR2 sequences are SNHLY and FYNNEI. CDR3 size: 13 residues. V lost 5 bases to trimming and J lost 6 bases, with 14 bases between them. Looking up the rest from reference TRBV2 and TRBJ2-7 gives the full variable domain: EPEVTQTPSHQVTQMGQEVILRCVPISNHLYFYWYRQILGQKVEFLVSFYNNEISEKSEIFDDQFSVERPDGSNFTLKIRSTKLEDSAMYFCASSFLEGFEQYFGPGTRLTVT.

The chain carries TRBV7-2 and TRBJ2-7, with D perhaps TRBD2 (5 bases). The V end lost 5 bases, the J end lost 3 bases, and 17 bases lay between the germline ends. The CDR3 spans 15 residues. Per germline, CDR1 SGHTA and CDR2 FQGNSA. The CDR3 here is CASSPVERLGYEQYF. CDR3 bases: TGTGCCAGCAGCCCAGTAGAGCGGTTGGGCTACGAGCAGTACTTC.

V gene TRBV10-1 combines with J gene TRBJ2-5; unclear D gene. The V end lost 2 bases, the J end lost 0 bases, and 7 bases lay between the germline ends. CDR1 is WNHNN, CDR2 SYGVQD, per germline (reference sequence). The CDR3 has 14 residues. The CDR3 DNA is TGCGCCAGCAGTGAGAGTACTAACCAAGAGACCCAGTACTTC. This codes for CASSESTNQETQYF.